This is a list of T cell receptor beta chains from one sample in a study of blood T cell repertoires in COVID-19. Here immunoSEQ multiplex PCR was the method, and the copy in TCRdb shows in-frame clones only, minus some. The data hold roughly 190,000 clones, with 75% to 90% observed a single time. Sequenced input: PBMCs or T cells enriched from blood (not recorded which). The receptors derive from a woman in her twenties or thirties who had recovered from COVID-19. Both conserved end residues are part of each CDR3. The D gene is left open where the match is weak. Rows give clone size only sometimes, using once, few, many, or a class for an expanded clone.

D	size	V	J	DNA	CDR3
.	.	TRBV20-1	TRBJ2-7	TGCAGTGCTAGGACCGGGTCCGAGCAGTACTTC	CSARTGSEQYF
TRBD2	.	TRBV15	TRBJ2-5	TGTGCCACCAGCAGAGATATACCCAAACTAGCGGGCGCACAAGAGACCCAGTACTTC	CATSRDIPKLAGAQETQYF
.	few	TRBV7-2	TRBJ1-3	TGTGCCAGCAGCTTAAGGCGGAGTACCAGTGGAAACACCATATATTTT	CASSLRRSTSGNTIYF
TRBD1	.	TRBV13	TRBJ1-6	TGTGCCAGCAGCCGGACAGGGACTAAGAATTCACCCCTCCACTTT	CASSRTGTKNSPLHF
.	.	TRBV1	TRBJ1-1	TGCACCAGCAGCCAAGAAGCAGGACAGGGGTTGAGCACTGAAGCTTTCTTT	CTSSQEAGQGLSTEAFF
.	few	TRBV11-3	TRBJ2-7	TGTGCCAGCAGCTTAGTCGGCGGGCCCTACGAGCAGTACTTC	CASSLVGGPYEQYF
TRBD1	.	TRBV4-3	TRBJ1-2	TGCGCCAGCAGCCTTTCGTGGACAGGGAAGGATGGCTACACCTTC	CASSLSWTGKDGYTF
TRBD1	.	TRBV5-1	TRBJ1-3	TGCGCCAGCAGCGCGGACAGGGCGATTGGAAACACCATATATTTT	CASSADRAIGNTIYF
TRBD1	.	TRBV7-9	TRBJ1-2	TGTGCCAGCAGCCCCGGGACAGGGTATGGCTACACCTTC	CASSPGTGYGYTF
TRBD1	.	TRBV6-6	TRBJ1-2	TGTGCCAGCAGTTATGGCTTTGCGAGACAGGGCTATGGCTACACCTTC	CASSYGFARQGYGYTF
.	few	TRBV20-1	TRBJ2-5	TGCAGTGGACAGGCTCAAGAGACCCAGTACTTC	CSGQAQETQYF
TRBD1	.	TRBV10-3	TRBJ1-2	TGTGCCATCAGTGACCCGGGTAGGGGGCCAACGAACTATGGCTACACCTTC	CAISDPGRGPTNYGYTF
.	.	TRBV11-2	TRBJ1-3	TGTGCCAGCAGCTTACGGGCAGGGACTGGAAACACCATATATTTT	CASSLRAGTGNTIYF
.	once	TRBV9	TRBJ2-1	TGTGCCAGCAGCGTAGGAGGGATGAATGAGCAGTTCTTC	CASSVGGMNEQFF
TRBD1	.	TRBV13	TRBJ2-2	TGTGCCAGCAGCTCTTGGGCCCTGACAGGGGATGATGCCGGGGAGCTGTTTTTT	CASSSWALTGDDAGELFF
TRBD1	.	TRBV19	TRBJ1-4	TGTGCCAGTAGCAGCGGGGACAGGGGGCTCACTAATGAAAAACTGTTTTTT	CASSSGDRGLTNEKLFF
TRBD2	.	TRBV24-1	TRBJ2-2	TGTGCCACCAGTCTAGCGGCCCTGAACACCGGGGAGCTGTTTTTT	CATSLAALNTGELFF
TRBD1	many	TRBV19	TRBJ1-2	TGTGCCAGTAGTATTCACAGGGGTGGCTACACCTTC	CASSIHRGGYTF
.	few	TRBV7-2	TRBJ1-1	TGTGCCAGCAGCTTAGTCCTGGGCTTGACTGAAGCTTTCTTT	CASSLVLGLTEAFF
.	.	TRBV5-1	TRBJ2-7	TGCGCCAGCAGCTTGGGAGCCCTCCCTAGCTCCTACGAGCAGTACTTC	CASSLGALPSSYEQYF
TRBD1	few	TRBV12-3/TRBV12-4	TRBJ1-1	TGTGCCATCACCGGGACAGGGAACACTGAAGCTTTCTTT	CAITGTGNTEAFF
.	.	TRBV7-9	TRBJ1-1	TGTGCCAGCAGCTTAGTTGCAGGGGACGGCACTGAAGCTTTCTTT	CASSLVAGDGTEAFF
TRBD1	few	TRBV7-8	TRBJ1-1	TGTGCCAGCAGCTTAGTCGGGACAGGGGAAGCTTTCTTT	CASSLVGTGEAFF
.	.	TRBV5-1	TRBJ2-1	TGCGCCAGCAGCATCGACAGTCTCGATGAGCAGTTCTTC	CASSIDSLDEQFF
TRBD1	.	TRBV11-2	TRBJ1-1	TGTGCCAGCAGCTCCGGACAGGGCGAAGCTTTCTTT	CASSSGQGEAFF